The rows below give T cell receptor beta chains drawn from one sample of a study of blood T cells in healthy people across ages. TCRdb re-called the 5' RACE reads with MiXCR, one entry per CDR3 protein. The sample records hundreds of thousands of distinct CDR3 sequences, over 40% being singletons. The sample was blood. Receptors originate from a man aged 80 or over in good health. The CDR3 runs from the conserved cysteine through the conserved F or W. The D gene is left open where the match is weak. Size is omitted from some rows. Given values are once, few, many or a class for expanded clones.

clone size: NA
J gene: TRBJ2-1
D gene: NA
CDR3 length: 17
V gene: TRBV3-1
CDR3 DNA: TGTGCCAGCAGCCGACAAGGTTGGGGGAGTTCCTACAATGAGCAGTTCTTC
CDR3 protein: CASSRQGWGSSYNEQFF

clone size: few
J gene: TRBJ2-7
D gene: TRBD1
CDR3 length: 15
V gene: TRBV28
CDR3 DNA: TGTGCCAGCAGTTTTGCTGGGACAGCCGACTACGAGCAGTACTTC
CDR3 protein: CASSFAGTADYEQYF

clone size: NA
J gene: TRBJ2-1
D gene: TRBD2
CDR3 length: 17
V gene: TRBV7-2
CDR3 DNA: TGTACCAGCAGCTTACTAGCGGGAGCAGGTCTCTACAATGAGCAGTTCTTC
CDR3 protein: CTSSLLAGAGLYNEQFF

clone size: NA
J gene: TRBJ2-7
D gene: NA
CDR3 length: 17
V gene: TRBV14
CDR3 DNA: TGTGCCAGCAGCCAGGAGGGAGGACAGGCTCGGCCCTACGAGCAGTACTTC
CDR3 protein: CASSQEGGQARPYEQYF

clone size: NA
J gene: TRBJ2-7
D gene: NA
CDR3 length: 15
V gene: TRBV10-3
CDR3 DNA: TGTGCCATCAGTGACTCCGGGGCCAGATACAATGAGCAGTACTTC
CDR3 protein: CAISDSGARYNEQYF

clone size: NA
J gene: TRBJ2-5
D gene: TRBD2
CDR3 length: 15
V gene: TRBV20-1
CDR3 DNA: TGCAGTGCTAGATCCGGAGCGGGGGCGGGGGAGACCCAGTACTTC
CDR3 protein: CSARSGAGAGETQYF

clone size: NA
J gene: TRBJ1-1
D gene: TRBD1
CDR3 length: 17
V gene: TRBV27
CDR3 DNA: TGTGCCAGCAGTTCCTGGGGCAGGGGGATAGCTGACACTGAAGCTTTCTTT
CDR3 protein: CASSSWGRGIADTEAFF

clone size: many
J gene: TRBJ1-1
D gene: TRBD1
CDR3 length: 14
V gene: TRBV6-2/TRBV6-3
CDR3 DNA: TGTGCCAGCGGCAAGACAGGGCCCAACACTGAAGCTTTCTTT
CDR3 protein: CASGKTGPNTEAFF

clone size: NA
J gene: TRBJ1-5
D gene: NA
CDR3 length: 15
V gene: TRBV20-1
CDR3 DNA: TGCAGTACTAGAGATGCGGGACGGCCCAATCAGCCCCAGCATTTT
CDR3 protein: CSTRDAGRPNQPQHF

clone size: NA
J gene: TRBJ2-1
D gene: TRBD1
CDR3 length: 17
V gene: TRBV4-3
CDR3 DNA: TGCGCCAGCAGCCAAGGATCCGGGACAGGGGGCTACAATGAGCAGTTCTTC
CDR3 protein: CASSQGSGTGGYNEQFF

clone size: NA
J gene: TRBJ2-2
D gene: TRBD1
CDR3 length: 20
V gene: TRBV5-1
CDR3 DNA: TGCGCCAGCAGCCCAGGATACCGGGGAGAGACAGGGGTGGGCACCGGGGAGCTGTTTTTT
CDR3 protein: CASSPGYRGETGVGTGELFF

clone size: NA
J gene: TRBJ2-7
D gene: TRBD2
CDR3 length: 13
V gene: TRBV9
CDR3 DNA: TGTGCCAGCAGCGCTAGCGGGAAGCACGAGCAGTACTTC
CDR3 protein: CASSASGKHEQYF

clone size: NA
J gene: TRBJ2-7
D gene: NA
CDR3 length: 10
V gene: TRBV7-2
CDR3 DNA: TGTGCCAGCAGTGGACACGAGCAGTACTTC
CDR3 protein: CASSGHEQYF

clone size: few
J gene: TRBJ2-1
D gene: NA
CDR3 length: 11
V gene: TRBV7-2
CDR3 DNA: TGTGCCAGCAGCTCCTTCAATGAGCAGTTCTTC
CDR3 protein: CASSSFNEQFF

clone size: few
J gene: TRBJ2-3
D gene: TRBD1
CDR3 length: 14
V gene: TRBV4-1
CDR3 DNA: TGCGCCAGCAGGTGGGACAGGGGGACAGATACGCAGTATTTT
CDR3 protein: CASRWDRGTDTQYF

clone size: NA
J gene: TRBJ2-1
D gene: TRBD2
CDR3 length: 14
V gene: TRBV7-9
CDR3 DNA: TGTGCCAGCAGCACACCGGGACTAGCGGTTCAGCAGTTCTTC
CDR3 protein: CASSTPGLAVQQFF

clone size: NA
J gene: TRBJ2-7
D gene: NA
CDR3 length: 14
V gene: TRBV28
CDR3 DNA: TGTGCCAGCAGTTTTGGAGGGAACGGGGTCGAGCAGTACTTC
CDR3 protein: CASSFGGNGVEQYF

clone size: NA
J gene: TRBJ2-1
D gene: NA
CDR3 length: 14
V gene: TRBV28
CDR3 DNA: TGTGCCAGCAGTTCCCCGTTCCCAAGGAATGAGCAGTTCTTC
CDR3 protein: CASSSPFPRNEQFF

clone size: few
J gene: TRBJ2-2
D gene: NA
CDR3 length: 14
V gene: TRBV6-2/TRBV6-3
CDR3 DNA: TGTGCCAGCAGTTTTACAGGGTCAACCGGGGAGCTGTTTTTT
CDR3 protein: CASSFTGSTGELFF

clone size: once
J gene: TRBJ2-7
D gene: TRBD2
CDR3 length: 15
V gene: TRBV20-1
CDR3 DNA: TGCAGTGCTTCTCGGACTAGCGGGACTGCGGACGAGCAGTACTTC
CDR3 protein: CSASRTSGTADEQYF

clone size: few
J gene: TRBJ2-2
D gene: NA
CDR3 length: 13
V gene: TRBV6-2/TRBV6-3
CDR3 DNA: TGTGCCAGCAGTCAGGACTTCTCCGGGGAGCTGTTTTTT
CDR3 protein: CASSQDFSGELFF

clone size: many
J gene: TRBJ1-6
D gene: NA
CDR3 length: 13
V gene: TRBV5-6
CDR3 DNA: TGTGCCAGCAGCTTGGACAAATATTCACCCCTCCACTTT
CDR3 protein: CASSLDKYSPLHF

clone size: NA
J gene: TRBJ2-1
D gene: TRBD2
CDR3 length: 15
V gene: TRBV7-8
CDR3 DNA: TGTGCCAGCAGCATCGGGACTAGCGGGGTCAATGAGCAGTTCTTC
CDR3 protein: CASSIGTSGVNEQFF

clone size: once
J gene: TRBJ1-5
D gene: NA
CDR3 length: 16
V gene: TRBV27
CDR3 DNA: TGTGCCAGCAGTTTAAGTGTGGGCCCTCCAAATCAGCCCCAGCATTTT
CDR3 protein: CASSLSVGPPNQPQHF

clone size: NA
J gene: TRBJ1-2
D gene: NA
CDR3 length: 16
V gene: TRBV4-3
CDR3 DNA: TGCGCCAGCAGCCAAAGTTGGAGGGAAGGGCACTATGGCTACACCTTC
CDR3 protein: CASSQSWREGHYGYTF

clone size: NA
J gene: TRBJ1-5
D gene: NA
CDR3 length: 16
V gene: TRBV7-2
CDR3 DNA: TGTGCCAGCAGCTTAGATACCTCGGGTAGCAATCAGCCCCAGCATTTT
CDR3 protein: CASSLDTSGSNQPQHF

clone size: NA
J gene: TRBJ2-7
D gene: TRBD2
CDR3 length: 18
V gene: TRBV9
CDR3 DNA: TGTGCCAGCAGCGTAGCTACGAGTCGGGGGGGGTCTCGGGATGAGCAGTACTTC
CDR3 protein: CASSVATSRGGSRDEQYF

clone size: NA
J gene: TRBJ1-1
D gene: TRBD1
CDR3 length: 14
V gene: TRBV29-1
CDR3 DNA: TGCAGCGTTGACCCTCCAGGGGGGGACACTGAAGCTTTCTTT
CDR3 protein: CSVDPPGGDTEAFF

clone size: NA
J gene: TRBJ2-7
D gene: NA
CDR3 length: 14
V gene: TRBV4-1
CDR3 DNA: TGCGCCAGCAGCCCGACAGACAGTGTCTACGAGCAGTACTTC
CDR3 protein: CASSPTDSVYEQYF